These 8 T cell receptor beta chains share one sample of origin, sequenced in a study of beta chain features in type 1 diabetes. As every portion of the isolated RNA was reverse transcribed, the sequencing read expressed TCRB transcripts. Method: immunoSEQ multiplex PCR; TCRdb's copy keeps in-frame clones and lacks some. The data show 600,000 or so clones, around 15% seen once. Overall study findings and caveats: Type 1 diabetes patients had TCRB CDR3s that were shorter (moderately but significantly so) in all four CD4+ subsets.

What these receptors recognize is not known. The specimen sequenced was naive CD4+ T cells from blood. The receptors stem from a man younger than 35 with type 1 diabetes.

The J gene is TRBJ1-5, the V gene TRBV29-1, with D tentatively TRBD1 (5 bases). The CDR3 is 14 residues long. V shed 6 bases and J shed 7 bases, with 19 bases lying between them. The germline V gene has CDR1 SQVTM and CDR2 ANQGSEA. CDR3 in DNA: TGCAGCGTATCCCCGGGGGAAAACAGACAGCCCCAGCATTTT. Its translation is CSVSPGENRQPQHF.

This clone was recorded a few times. The chain couples TRBV4-1 to TRBJ2-5, with a possible D match to TRBD2 (6 bases). V was shortened by 2 bases and J by 5 bases, with 9 bases between the two germline ends. The length of the CDR3 is 13 residues. Germline CDR1 is MGHRA and CDR2 is YSYEKL. CDR3 nucleotides: TGCGCCAGCAGCCAACGGGAGTCGGAGACCCAGTACTTC. Amino acids: CASSQRESETQYF.

This chain connects TRBV28 to TRBJ2-5; D is ambiguous. Germline CDR1 reads MDHEN; CDR2 reads SYDVKM. This CDR3 has 14 residues. V was clipped by 5 bases and J by 4 bases, with 14 bases between them. CDR3 nucleotides: TGTGCCAGCAGTCCGACCACCCCAGTAGAGACCCAGTACTTC. Translation: CASSPTTPVETQYF.

This clone was counted between two and nine times. The chain combines TRBV7-9 with TRBJ1-2, with a weak D call TRBD1 (6 bases). Germline V CDR1 and CDR2: SEHNR, FQNEAQ (reference sequence). The germline V and J ends were trimmed by 1 base and 6 bases, with 15 bases remaining between them. The CDR3 has 15 amino acids. DNA of the CDR3: TGTGCCAGCAGCTTAGACCGTTGGGGGGCCCATGGCTACACCTTC. The encoded protein is CASSLDRWGAHGYTF.

Written as DNA, the CDR3 is TGTGCCAGCAGCCAAGAAAATTTCGGGGAGGTAAAGTTCTTC. This translates into CASSQENFGEVKFF. This chain connects TRBV14 to TRBJ2-1; tentative D call: TRBD2 (6 bases). From germline, CDR1 is SGHDN and CDR2 FVKESK. The CDR3 extends over 14 amino acids. With 0 bases removed from V and 14 bases from J, the gap between germline ends came to 17 bases.

This clone was seen a handful of times. The J gene is TRBJ1-2, the V gene TRBV18; TRBD1 might be the D (5 bases). Trimming took off 2 bases at V and 2 bases at J, with 12 bases between the two ends. Germline V gene lookup returns CDR1 KGHSH and CDR2 LQKENI. This CDR3 comprises 15 residues. CDR3 region: CASSPTGGSNYGYTF. CDR3 coding DNA: TGTGCCAGCTCACCAACGGGGGGTTCGAACTATGGCTACACCTTC.

The chain employs TRBV2 and TRBJ2-1; D is unclear. Trimming removed 7 bases from V and 3 bases from J, with 10 bases in between. CDR1 and CDR2 from the germline V gene are SNHLY and FYNNEI. The CDR3 contains 13 residues. CDR3 bases: TGTGCCAGCAATGGCTTACTCTACAATGAGCAGTTCTTC. This translates into CASNGLLYNEQFF.

This clone was detected only a few times. V usage is TRBV9 and J usage is TRBJ2-1; the D gene could be TRBD1 or TRBD2 (5 bases each). Germline CDR1 reads SGDLS; CDR2 reads YYNGEE. Trimming took 3 bases from V and 7 from J, leaving 17 bases between them. CDR3 length: 15 residues. CDR3 in amino acids: CASSDRDAWGNEQFF. DNA of the CDR3: TGTGCCAGCAGCGACCGGGACGCCTGGGGGAATGAGCAGTTCTTC.